What follows is one T cell receptor (beta chain) and its context. The V gene's germline CDR1 is SGHTA and CDR2 FQGNSA. With V trimmed by 5 bases and J by 4 bases, 8 bases remained unmatched. This CDR3 spans 15 amino acids. The sample originates from a study of blood T cell repertoires in COVID-19. The data were produced by immunoSEQ multiplex PCR, yet TCRdb's version contains in-frame clones alone and is incomplete. The data show 200,000 to 300,000 clones, with 75% to 85% seen just once and approximately 5.7% held by the top ten. The V call is TRBV7-2, the J call TRBJ1-2, with 9 bases identical to TRBD1. This receptor was taken from a human donor in a cohort sampled during active COVID-19. The sequencing input was peripheral blood. CDR3 loop: CASSIGTGILYGYTF. DNA for the CDR3: TGTGCCAGCAGCATCGGGACAGGGATTCTCTATGGCTACACCTTC.